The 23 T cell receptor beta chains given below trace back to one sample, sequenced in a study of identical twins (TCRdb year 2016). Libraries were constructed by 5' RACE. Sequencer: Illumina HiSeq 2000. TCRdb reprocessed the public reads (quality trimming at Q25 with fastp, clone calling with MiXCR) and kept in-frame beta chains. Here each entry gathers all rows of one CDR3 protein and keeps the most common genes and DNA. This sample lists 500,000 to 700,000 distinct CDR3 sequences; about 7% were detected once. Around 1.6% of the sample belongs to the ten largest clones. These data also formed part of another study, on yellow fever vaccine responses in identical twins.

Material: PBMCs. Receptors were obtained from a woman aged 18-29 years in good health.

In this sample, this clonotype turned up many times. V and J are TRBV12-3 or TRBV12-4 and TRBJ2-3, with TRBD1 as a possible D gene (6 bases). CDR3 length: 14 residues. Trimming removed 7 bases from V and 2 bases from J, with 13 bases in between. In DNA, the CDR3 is TGTGCCAGCAACCTACGGACAGACACAGATACGCAGTATTTT. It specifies CASNLRTDTDTQYF.

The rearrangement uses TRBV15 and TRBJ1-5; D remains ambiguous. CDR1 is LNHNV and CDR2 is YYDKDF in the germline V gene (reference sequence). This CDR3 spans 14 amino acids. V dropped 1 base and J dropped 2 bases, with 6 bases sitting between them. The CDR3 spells CATSRVDGNQPQHF. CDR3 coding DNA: TGTGCCACCAGCAGAGTGGATGGCAATCAGCCCCAGCATTTT.

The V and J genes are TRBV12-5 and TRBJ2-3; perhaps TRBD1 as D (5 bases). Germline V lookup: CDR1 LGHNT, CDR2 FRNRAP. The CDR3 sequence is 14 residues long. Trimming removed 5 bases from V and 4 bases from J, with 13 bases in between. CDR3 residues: CASGPNRQSDTQYF. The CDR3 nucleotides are TGTGCTAGTGGTCCGAACCGACAGTCAGATACGCAGTATTTT.

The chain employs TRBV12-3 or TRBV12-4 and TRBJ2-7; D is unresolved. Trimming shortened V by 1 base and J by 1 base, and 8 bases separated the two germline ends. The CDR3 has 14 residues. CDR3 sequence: CASSLDFRSYEQYF. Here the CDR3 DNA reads TGTGCCAGCAGTTTAGATTTTAGGTCCTACGAGCAGTACTTC.

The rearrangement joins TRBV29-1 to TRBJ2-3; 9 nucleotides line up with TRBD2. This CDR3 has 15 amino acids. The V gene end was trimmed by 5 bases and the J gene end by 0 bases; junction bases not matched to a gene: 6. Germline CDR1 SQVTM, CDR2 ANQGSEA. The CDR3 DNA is TGCAGCGTTCGGCGGGGGGGATCTAGCACAGATACGCAGTATTTT. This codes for CSVRRGGSSTDTQYF.

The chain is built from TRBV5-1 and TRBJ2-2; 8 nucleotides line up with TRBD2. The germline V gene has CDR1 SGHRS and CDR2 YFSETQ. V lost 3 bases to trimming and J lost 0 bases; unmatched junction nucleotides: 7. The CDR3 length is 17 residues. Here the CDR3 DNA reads TGCGCCAGCAGCTCATCCGGGACTAGTGCGAACACCGGGGAGCTGTTTTTT. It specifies CASSSSGTSANTGELFF.

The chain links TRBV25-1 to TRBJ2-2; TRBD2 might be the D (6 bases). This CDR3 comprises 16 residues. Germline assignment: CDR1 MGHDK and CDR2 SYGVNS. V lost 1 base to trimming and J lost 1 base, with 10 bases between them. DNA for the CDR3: TGTGCCAGCAGTGAATTAGGTAGCGGGAACACCGGGGAGCTGTTTTTT. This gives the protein CASSELGSGNTGELFF.

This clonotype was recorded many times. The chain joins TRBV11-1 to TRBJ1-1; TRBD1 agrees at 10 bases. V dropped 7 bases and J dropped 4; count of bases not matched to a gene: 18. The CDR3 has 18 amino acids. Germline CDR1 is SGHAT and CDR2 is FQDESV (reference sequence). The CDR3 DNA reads TGTGCCAGCACCTCCAAGCTCCGGGACAGGGGATTGAGCACTGAAGCTTTCTTT. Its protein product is CASTSKLRDRGLSTEAFF.

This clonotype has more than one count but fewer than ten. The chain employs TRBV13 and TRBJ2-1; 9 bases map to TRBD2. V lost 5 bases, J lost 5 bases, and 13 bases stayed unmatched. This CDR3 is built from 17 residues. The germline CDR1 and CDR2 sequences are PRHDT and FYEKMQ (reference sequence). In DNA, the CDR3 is TGTGCCAGCAGCCCCCCGTTGCGAGCGGGAGGAAACAATGAGCAGTTCTTC. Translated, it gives CASSPPLRAGGNNEQFF.

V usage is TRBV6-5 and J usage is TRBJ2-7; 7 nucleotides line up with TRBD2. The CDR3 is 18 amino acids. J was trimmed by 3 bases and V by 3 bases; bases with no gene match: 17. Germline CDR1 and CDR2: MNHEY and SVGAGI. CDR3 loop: CASSYKLSGAGSNYEQYF. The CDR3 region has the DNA TGTGCCAGCAGTTATAAGCTGTCTGGAGCGGGATCTAACTACGAGCAGTACTTC.

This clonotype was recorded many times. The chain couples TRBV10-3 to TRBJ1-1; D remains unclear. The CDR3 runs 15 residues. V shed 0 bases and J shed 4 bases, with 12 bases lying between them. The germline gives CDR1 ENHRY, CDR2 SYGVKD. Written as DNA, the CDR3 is TGTGCCATCAGTGAGTCGGTGTTGGGAGTCACTGAAGCTTTCTTT. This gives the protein CAISESVLGVTEAFF.

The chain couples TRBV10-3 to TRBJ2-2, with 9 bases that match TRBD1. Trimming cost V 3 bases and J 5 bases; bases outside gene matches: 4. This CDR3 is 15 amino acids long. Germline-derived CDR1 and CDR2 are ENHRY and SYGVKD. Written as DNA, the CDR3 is TGTGCCATCAGTGAAACTGGACAGGGGACCGGGGAGCTGTTTTTT. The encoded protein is CAISETGQGTGELFF.

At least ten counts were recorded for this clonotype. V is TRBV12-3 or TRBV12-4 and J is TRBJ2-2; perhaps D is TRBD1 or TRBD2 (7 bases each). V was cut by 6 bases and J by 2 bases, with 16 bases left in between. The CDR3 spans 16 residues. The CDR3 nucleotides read TGTGCCAGCAGAGTCAGACAGGGACTAAACACCGGGGAGCTGTTTTTT. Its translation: CASRVRQGLNTGELFF.

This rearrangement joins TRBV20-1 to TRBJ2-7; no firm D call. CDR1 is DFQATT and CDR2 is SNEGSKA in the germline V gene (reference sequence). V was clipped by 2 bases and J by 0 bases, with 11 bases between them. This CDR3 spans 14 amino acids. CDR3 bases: TGCAGTGCTAGAAGTCGTGAGGTCTCCTACGAGCAGTACGTC. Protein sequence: CSARSREVSYEQYV.

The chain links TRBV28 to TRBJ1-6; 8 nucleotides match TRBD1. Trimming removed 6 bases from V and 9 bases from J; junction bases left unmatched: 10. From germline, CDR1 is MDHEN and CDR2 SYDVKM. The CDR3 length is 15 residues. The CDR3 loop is CASSSSGTGPSPLHF. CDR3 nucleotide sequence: TGTGCCAGCAGCTCGTCCGGGACAGGCCCTTCACCCCTCCACTTT. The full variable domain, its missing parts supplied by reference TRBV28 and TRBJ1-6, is DVKVTQSSRYLVKRTGEKVFLECVQDMDHENMFWYRQDPGLGLRLIYFSYDVKMKEKGDIPEGYSVSREKKERFSLILESASTNQTSMYLCASSSSGTGPSPLHFGNGTRLTVT.

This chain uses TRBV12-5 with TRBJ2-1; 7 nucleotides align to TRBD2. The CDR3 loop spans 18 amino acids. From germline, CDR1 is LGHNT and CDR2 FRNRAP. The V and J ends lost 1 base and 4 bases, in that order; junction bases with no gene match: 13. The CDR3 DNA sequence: TGTGCTAGTGGTTTGGGAGCTAGCGGAGGCTCGGCTTACAATGAGCAGTTCTTC. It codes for CASGLGASGGSAYNEQFF.

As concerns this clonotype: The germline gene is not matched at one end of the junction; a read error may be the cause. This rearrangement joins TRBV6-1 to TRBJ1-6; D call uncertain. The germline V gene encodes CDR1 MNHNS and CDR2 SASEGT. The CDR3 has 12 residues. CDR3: CASSEGVSPLQF. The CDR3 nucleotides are TGTGCCAGCAGTGAAGGAGTTTCACCCCTCCAATTT.

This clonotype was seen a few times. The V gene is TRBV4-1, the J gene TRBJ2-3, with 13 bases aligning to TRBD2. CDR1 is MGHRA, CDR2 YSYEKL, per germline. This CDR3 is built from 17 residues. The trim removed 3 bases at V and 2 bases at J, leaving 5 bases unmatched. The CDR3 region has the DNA TGCGCCAGCAGCCAGCCCGGACTAGCGGGAGCCACAGATACGCAGTATTTT. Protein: CASSQPGLAGATDTQYF.

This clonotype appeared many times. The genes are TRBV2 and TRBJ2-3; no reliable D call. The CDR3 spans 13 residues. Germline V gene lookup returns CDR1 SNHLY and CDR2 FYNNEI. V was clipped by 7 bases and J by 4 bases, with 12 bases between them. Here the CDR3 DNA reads TGTGCCAGCACATGGATTGGTTCAGATACGCAGTATTTT. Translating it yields CASTWIGSDTQYF.

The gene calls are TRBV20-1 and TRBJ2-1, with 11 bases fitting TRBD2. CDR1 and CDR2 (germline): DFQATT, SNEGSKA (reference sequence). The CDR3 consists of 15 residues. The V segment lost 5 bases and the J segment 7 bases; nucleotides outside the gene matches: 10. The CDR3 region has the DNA TGCAGTGCTGAACATAGCGGGAGGGCGGGAAATGAGCAGTTCTTC. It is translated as CSAEHSGRAGNEQFF.

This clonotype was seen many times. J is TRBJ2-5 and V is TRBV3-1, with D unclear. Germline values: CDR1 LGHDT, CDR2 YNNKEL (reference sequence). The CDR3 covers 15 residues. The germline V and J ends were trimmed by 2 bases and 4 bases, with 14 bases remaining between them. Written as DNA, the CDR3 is TGTGCCAGCAGCCAAACCCAAAACTCCTTAGAGACCCAGTACTTC. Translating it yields CASSQTQNSLETQYF.

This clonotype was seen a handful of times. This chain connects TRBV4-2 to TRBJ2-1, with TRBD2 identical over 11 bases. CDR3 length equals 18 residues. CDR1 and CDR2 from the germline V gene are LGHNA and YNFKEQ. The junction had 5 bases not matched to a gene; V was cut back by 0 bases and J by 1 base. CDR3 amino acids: CASSQDLTSGASYNEQFF. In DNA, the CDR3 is TGTGCCAGCAGCCAAGATCTGACTAGCGGGGCATCCTACAATGAGCAGTTCTTC.

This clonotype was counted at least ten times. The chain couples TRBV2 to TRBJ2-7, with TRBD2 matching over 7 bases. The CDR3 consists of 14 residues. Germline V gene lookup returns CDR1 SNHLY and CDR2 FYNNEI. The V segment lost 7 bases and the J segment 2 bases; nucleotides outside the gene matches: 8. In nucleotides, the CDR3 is TGTGCCAGCACAGCGGGGAGGGGCCCCTACGAGCAGTACTTC. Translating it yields CASTAGRGPYEQYF.